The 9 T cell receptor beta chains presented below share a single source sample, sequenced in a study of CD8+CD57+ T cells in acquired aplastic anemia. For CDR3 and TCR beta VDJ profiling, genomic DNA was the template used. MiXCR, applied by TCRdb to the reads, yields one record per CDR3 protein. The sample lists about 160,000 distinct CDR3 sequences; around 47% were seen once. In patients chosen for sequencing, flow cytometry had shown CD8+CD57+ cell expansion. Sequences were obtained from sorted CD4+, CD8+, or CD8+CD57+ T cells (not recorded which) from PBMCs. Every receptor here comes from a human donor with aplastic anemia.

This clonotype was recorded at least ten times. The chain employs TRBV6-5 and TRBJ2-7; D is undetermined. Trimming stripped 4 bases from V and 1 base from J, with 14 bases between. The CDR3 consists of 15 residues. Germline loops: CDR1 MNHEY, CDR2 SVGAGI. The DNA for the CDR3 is TGTGCCAGCAGTTTGAACCCCTCCCAGTCCTACGAGCAGTACGTC. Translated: CASSLNPSQSYEQYV.

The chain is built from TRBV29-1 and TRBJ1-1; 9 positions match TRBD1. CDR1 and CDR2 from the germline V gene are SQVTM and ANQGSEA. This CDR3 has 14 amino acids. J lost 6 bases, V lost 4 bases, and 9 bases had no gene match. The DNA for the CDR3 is TGCAGCGTTGTCGCGATGGGACAGGGATCTGAAGCTTTCTTT. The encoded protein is CSVVAMGQGSEAFF.

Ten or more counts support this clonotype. The CDR3 DNA is TGTGCCAGCAGCCAACAGCTCATTGGCACCGGGGAGCTGTTTTTT. Protein: CASSQQLIGTGELFF. The rearrangement links TRBV14 to TRBJ2-2; D is unresolved. V was pared by 2 bases and J by 4 bases, with 11 bases between. In germline, CDR1 is SGHDN, CDR2 FVKESK. This CDR3 region has 15 residues.

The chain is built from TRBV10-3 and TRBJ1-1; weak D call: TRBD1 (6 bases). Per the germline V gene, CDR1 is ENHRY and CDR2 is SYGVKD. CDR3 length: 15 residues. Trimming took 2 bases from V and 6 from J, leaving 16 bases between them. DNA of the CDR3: TGTGCCATCAGTGAGCGCACCACAGGGTCCGCTGAAGCTTTCTTT. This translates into CAISERTTGSAEAFF.

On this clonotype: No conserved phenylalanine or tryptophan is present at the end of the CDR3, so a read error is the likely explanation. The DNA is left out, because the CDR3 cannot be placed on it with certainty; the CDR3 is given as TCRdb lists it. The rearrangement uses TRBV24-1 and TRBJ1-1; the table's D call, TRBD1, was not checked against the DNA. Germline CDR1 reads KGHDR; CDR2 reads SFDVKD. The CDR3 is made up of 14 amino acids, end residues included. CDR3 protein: CATRRDSLSTEASS.

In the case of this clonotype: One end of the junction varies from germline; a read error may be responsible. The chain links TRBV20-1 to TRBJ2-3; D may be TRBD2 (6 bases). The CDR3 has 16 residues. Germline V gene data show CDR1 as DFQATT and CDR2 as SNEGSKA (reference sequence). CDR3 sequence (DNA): TGCAGTGCTTCTCCCCCTACTAGCACCAGTCGAGATGCGCAGTACTTT. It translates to CSASPPTSTSRDAQYF.

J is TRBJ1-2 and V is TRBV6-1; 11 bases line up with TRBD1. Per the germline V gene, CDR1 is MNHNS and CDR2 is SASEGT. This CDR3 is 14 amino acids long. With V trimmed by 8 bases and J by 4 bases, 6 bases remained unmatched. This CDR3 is CASQGQGAGYGYTF. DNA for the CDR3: TGTGCCAGCCAAGGACAGGGGGCTGGCTATGGCTACACCTTC.

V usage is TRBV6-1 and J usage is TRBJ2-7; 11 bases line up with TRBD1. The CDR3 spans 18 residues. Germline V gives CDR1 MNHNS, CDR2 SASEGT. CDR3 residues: CASSEAWTGGSSSYEQHV. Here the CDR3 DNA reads TGTGCCAGCAGTGAAGCTTGGACAGGGGGCTCCTCTTCCTACGAGCAGCACGTC.

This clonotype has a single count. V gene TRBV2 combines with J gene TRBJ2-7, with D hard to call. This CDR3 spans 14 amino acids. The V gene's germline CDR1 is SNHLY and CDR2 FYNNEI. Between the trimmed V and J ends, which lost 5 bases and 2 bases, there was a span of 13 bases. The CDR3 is CASSQDPYTYEQYF. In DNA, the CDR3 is TGTGCCAGCAGTCAGGACCCTTATACCTACGAGCAGTACTTC. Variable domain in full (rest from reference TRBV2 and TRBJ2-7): EPEVTQTPSHQVTQMGQEVILRCVPISNHLYFYWYRQILGQKVEFLVSFYNNEISEKSEIFDDQFSVERPDGSNFTLKIRSTKLEDSAMYFCASSQDPYTYEQYFGPGTRLTVT.